This record covers a single T cell receptor (beta chain). The data are from a study of blood T cell repertoires in COVID-19. Study in general: Both acute and convalescent COVID-19 samples were obtained from the United States, Italy and Spain.

Using immunoSEQ multiplex PCR, the repertoire was profiled, and TCRdb retains in-frame clones only, with some absent. This sample has 65,000 to 90,000 clones, with roughly 86% found just once. V was clipped by 0 bases and J by 5 bases; unmatched bases: 5. CDR3 size: 16 residues. CDR1 is SGHDT, CDR2 YYEEEE, per germline. Input material: peripheral blood. The sequence was obtained from a man over 45 with active COVID-19. This sequence joins TRBV5-6 and TRBJ2-7, with 13 bases lining up with TRBD2. In nucleotides, the CDR3 is TGTGCCAGCAGCTTGGCCGGGACTAGCGGGGACAACGAGCAGTACTTC. Its translation: CASSLAGTSGDNEQYF.